The present TCR beta chain was sequenced within a study of blood T cell repertoires in COVID-19. As for the study in general: Sites across the United States, Italy and Spain contributed samples from acute and convalescent COVID-19. PBMCs, B-cell-depleted T cells, or T cells were the source of the cDNA or gDNA that made up the material.

The assay was immunoSEQ multiplex PCR, and TCRdb's table has in-frame clones only and misses some. The data hold over 150,000 clones, with around four fifths observed a single time. There are 17 residues in the CDR3. The V gene lost 3 bases and the J gene lost 0 bases, with 17 bases spanning the gap. Germline loops: CDR1 MNHNS, CDR2 SASEGT. The V gene is TRBV6-1, the J gene TRBJ2-5; weak D call: TRBD2 (5 bases). The sequenced sample was PBMCs or T cells enriched from blood (not recorded which). The TCR sequence derives from a man aged 45-65 years who had recovered from COVID-19. The CDR3 coding sequence is TGTGCCAGCAGTGACCGTGGCGGGTGGGGAAACCAAGAGACCCAGTACTTC. Residues: CASSDRGGWGNQETQYF.